This is a list of T cell receptor beta chains from one sample in a study of cytomegalovirus exposure and HLA in healthy donors. TCRdb's copy holds only in-frame clones and misses some; the assay was immunoSEQ multiplex PCR. This table has about 160,000 clones, around nine tenths appearing once. Material: PBMCs. The receptors here all came from a man aged 18 to 30 in good health and CMV-seropositive. The CDR3 runs from the conserved cysteine through the conserved F or W. The order of the fields is clone size, J gene, V gene, D gene, CDR3 protein, CDR3 DNA. A D gene is named only where the DNA matches it firmly. Only some rows state a clone size, as once, few, many or a class for expanded clones.

size: NA
J: TRBJ1-1
V: TRBV6-1
D: TRBD1
CDR3: CASSEEDRGVNTEAFF
DNA: TGTGCCAGCAGTGAAGAGGACAGGGGCGTGAACACTGAAGCTTTCTTT

size: NA
J: TRBJ2-7
V: TRBV9
D: TRBD2
CDR3: CASSVGGEGVYEQYF
DNA: TGTGCCAGCAGCGTAGGGGGGGAGGGCGTCTACGAGCAGTACTTC

size: NA
J: TRBJ2-7
V: TRBV18
D: NA
CDR3: CASSPPSGNYEQYF
DNA: TGTGCCAGCTCACCACCTTCAGGAAATTACGAGCAGTACTTC

size: NA
J: TRBJ2-7
V: TRBV11-2
D: TRBD2
CDR3: CASSLRTSGFSYEQYF
DNA: TGTGCCAGCAGCCTAAGGACTAGCGGGTTCTCCTACGAGCAGTACTTC

size: once
J: TRBJ2-3
V: TRBV4-1
D: TRBD2
CDR3: CASSQLGTILGDTQYF
DNA: TGCGCCAGCAGCCAACTCGGGACTATCCTTGGAGATACGCAGTATTTT

size: NA
J: TRBJ2-7
V: TRBV6-6
D: TRBD1
CDR3: CASTYPPGQGSYEQYF
DNA: TGTGCCAGCACCTACCCACCGGGACAGGGTTCCTACGAGCAGTACTTC

size: NA
J: TRBJ1-1
V: TRBV7-9
D: NA
CDR3: CASSLRSETEAFF
DNA: TGTGCCAGCAGCTTAAGGAGCGAGACTGAAGCTTTCTTT

size: NA
J: TRBJ2-7
V: TRBV15
D: TRBD2
CDR3: CATSRDLFPIETSGGGLPEQYF
DNA: TGTGCCACCAGCAGAGATCTCTTTCCGATAGAGACTAGCGGGGGTGGCCTCCCCGAGCAGTACTTC

size: NA
J: TRBJ2-4
V: TRBV19
D: NA
CDR3: CASSPRSRLHIQYF
DNA: TGTGCCAGTAGCCCTAGGTCGAGGTTACACATTCAGTACTTC

size: NA
J: TRBJ1-1
V: TRBV6-5
D: NA
CDR3: CASSQGSRKNTEAFF
DNA: TGTGCCAGCAGTCAGGGGTCGCGTAAGAACACTGAAGCTTTCTTT

size: NA
J: TRBJ2-2
V: TRBV5-8
D: TRBD2
CDR3: CASSASHLAAAGELFF
DNA: TGTGCCAGCAGCGCTTCCCATCTAGCGGCAGCCGGGGAGCTGTTTTTT

size: once
J: TRBJ1-5
V: TRBV6-1
D: NA
CDR3: CASSEVLQDQPQHF
DNA: TGTGCCAGCAGTGAAGTCCTCCAGGATCAGCCCCAGCATTTT

size: NA
J: TRBJ2-7
V: TRBV28
D: NA
CDR3: CASSFTIHHEQYF
DNA: TGTGCCAGCAGTTTTACTATTCACCACGAGCAGTACTTC

size: NA
J: TRBJ1-1
V: TRBV18
D: NA
CDR3: CASSSRAGVGAFF
DNA: TGTGCCAGCTCTTCGAGGGCAGGGGTAGGAGCTTTCTTT

size: NA
J: TRBJ1-2
V: TRBV7-9
D: TRBD1
CDR3: CASRATGGVYGYTF
DNA: TGTGCCAGCAGGGCTACAGGGGGCGTCTATGGCTACACCTTC

size: NA
J: TRBJ2-1
V: TRBV13
D: NA
CDR3: CASSRSDEQFF
DNA: TGTGCCAGCAGCCGCAGCGATGAGCAGTTCTTC

size: NA
J: TRBJ2-7
V: TRBV11-2
D: NA
CDR3: CASSLGGGEQYF
DNA: TGTGCCAGCAGCTTAGGGGGAGGCGAGCAGTACTTC

size: few
J: TRBJ2-7
V: TRBV7-2
D: TRBD2
CDR3: CASSLNGAIAGGYEQYF
DNA: TGTGCCAGCAGCTTAAACGGGGCGATAGCGGGGGGCTACGAGCAGTACTTC

size: few
J: TRBJ1-1
V: TRBV5-1
D: TRBD1
CDR3: CASSSAGGYTEAFF
DNA: TGCGCCAGCAGCTCCGCAGGGGGCTACACTGAAGCTTTCTTT

size: NA
J: TRBJ1-3
V: TRBV25-1
D: NA
CDR3: CASSESGSLNTIYF
DNA: TGTGCCAGCAGTGAATCTGGCTCCTTGAACACCATATATTTT

size: NA
J: TRBJ2-3
V: TRBV30
D: TRBD2
CDR3: CAWSVEPTSGRANRKPKSTDTQYF
DNA: TGTGCCTGGAGTGTGGAACCGACTAGCGGGAGGGCTAACCGAAAACCCAAGAGCACAGATACGCAGTATTTT

size: NA
J: TRBJ2-1
V: TRBV15
D: NA
CDR3: CATRTSALYNEQFF
DNA: TGTGCCACCAGGACTAGTGCCCTTTACAATGAGCAGTTCTTC

size: NA
J: TRBJ1-2
V: TRBV5-5
D: NA
CDR3: CASSSTGYGYTF
DNA: TGTGCCAGCAGCTCCACAGGCTATGGCTACACCTTC

size: once
J: TRBJ2-7
V: TRBV5-1
D: NA
CDR3: CASSLEAFSGVEQYF
DNA: TGCGCCAGCAGCTTGGAAGCGTTCTCCGGGGTCGAGCAGTACTTC

size: once
J: TRBJ2-2
V: TRBV11-2
D: TRBD2
CDR3: CASSSLAGGTTGELFF
DNA: TGTGCCAGCAGCTCCTTAGCGGGAGGGACCACCGGGGAGCTGTTTTTT

size: NA
J: TRBJ2-1
V: TRBV7-6
D: TRBD2
CDR3: CASSLGGRAAEQFF
DNA: TGTGCCAGCAGCTTAGGAGGGAGGGCAGCTGAGCAGTTCTTC

size: NA
J: TRBJ1-4
V: TRBV6-5
D: NA
CDR3: CASSYSTGMNEKLFF
DNA: TGTGCCAGCAGTTACTCGACGGGGATGAATGAAAAACTGTTTTTT

size: NA
J: TRBJ2-5
V: TRBV7-3
D: NA
CDR3: CASSRGLQETQYF
DNA: TGTGCCAGCAGCCGAGGACTACAAGAGACCCAGTACTTC

size: NA
J: TRBJ1-2
V: TRBV30
D: NA
CDR3: CAWSDSLTGSHYGYTF
DNA: TGTGCCTGGAGTGATTCGTTAACAGGGTCTCACTATGGCTACACCTTC

size: NA
J: TRBJ2-5
V: TRBV6-5
D: NA
CDR3: CASTDRPETQYF
DNA: TGTGCCAGCACCGACAGACCGGAGACCCAGTACTTC

size: NA
J: TRBJ2-1
V: TRBV29-1
D: TRBD2
CDR3: CSVSLAGGGEQFF
DNA: TGCAGCGTTTCACTAGCGGGAGGTGGTGAGCAGTTCTTC

size: NA
J: TRBJ1-5
V: TRBV30
D: NA
CDR3: CAWSGRGDQPQHF
DNA: TGTGCCTGGAGTGGAAGGGGCGATCAGCCCCAGCATTTT

size: NA
J: TRBJ2-2
V: TRBV5-1
D: NA
CDR3: CASSLASLPGTGELFF
DNA: TGCGCCAGCAGCTTGGCCTCGTTACCGGGCACCGGGGAGCTGTTTTTT

size: NA
J: TRBJ2-3
V: TRBV7-9
D: TRBD1
CDR3: CASRVRDSSTDTQYF
DNA: TGTGCCTCCCGAGTCCGGGACAGTAGCACAGATACGCAGTATTTT

size: NA
J: TRBJ2-7
V: TRBV14
D: TRBD1
CDR3: CASSITGGFPPYEQYF
DNA: TGTGCCAGCTCGATTACAGGGGGCTTCCCTCCCTACGAGCAGTACTTC

size: few
J: TRBJ2-7
V: TRBV7-9
D: NA
CDR3: CASSLGRIYEQYF
DNA: TGTGCCAGCAGCTTAGGGCGGATCTACGAGCAGTACTTC

size: NA
J: TRBJ2-3
V: TRBV7-6
D: TRBD2
CDR3: CASSSAGGLDTQYF
DNA: TGTGCCAGCAGCTCTGCGGGAGGGTTAGATACGCAGTATTTT

size: NA
J: TRBJ2-5
V: TRBV2
D: NA
CDR3: CASRLEGETQYF
DNA: TGTGCCAGCAGGCTGGAGGGGGAGACCCAGTACTTC

size: NA
J: TRBJ2-1
V: TRBV5-4
D: TRBD2
CDR3: CASSLLAGGNNEQFF
DNA: TGTGCCAGCAGCTTACTAGCGGGAGGCAACAATGAGCAGTTCTTC